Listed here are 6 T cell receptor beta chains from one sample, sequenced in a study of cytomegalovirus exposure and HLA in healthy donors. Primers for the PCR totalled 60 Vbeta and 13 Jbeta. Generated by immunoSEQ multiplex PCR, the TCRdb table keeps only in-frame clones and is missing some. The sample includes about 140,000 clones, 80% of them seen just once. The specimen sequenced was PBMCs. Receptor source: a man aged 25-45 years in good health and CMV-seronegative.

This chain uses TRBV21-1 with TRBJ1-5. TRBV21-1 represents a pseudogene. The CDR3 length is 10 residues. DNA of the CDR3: TGTGCCAGCTTAAATCAGCCCCAGCATTTT. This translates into CASLNQPQHF.

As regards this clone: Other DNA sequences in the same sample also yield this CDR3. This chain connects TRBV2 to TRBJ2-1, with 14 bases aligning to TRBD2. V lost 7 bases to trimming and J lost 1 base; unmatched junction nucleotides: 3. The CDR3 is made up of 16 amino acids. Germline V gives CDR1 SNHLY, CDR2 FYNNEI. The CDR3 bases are TGTGCCAGCACGGGACTAGCGGGAGAATCCTACAATGAGCAGTTCTTC. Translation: CASTGLAGESYNEQFF.

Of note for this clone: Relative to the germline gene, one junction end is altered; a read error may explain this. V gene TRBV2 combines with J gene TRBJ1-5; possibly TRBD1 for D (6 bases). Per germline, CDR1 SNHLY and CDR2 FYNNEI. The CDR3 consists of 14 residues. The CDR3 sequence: CASSPTGPNQPQNF. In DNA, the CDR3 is TGTGCCAGCAGCCCGACAGGACCTAATCAGCCCCAGAATTTT.

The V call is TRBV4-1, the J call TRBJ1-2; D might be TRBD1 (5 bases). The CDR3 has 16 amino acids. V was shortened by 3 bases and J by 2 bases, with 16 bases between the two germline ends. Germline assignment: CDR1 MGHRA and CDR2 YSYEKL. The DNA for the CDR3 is TGCGCCAGCAGCCAGGGCGGGGGGACCCCGAACTATGGCTACACCTTC. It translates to CASSQGGGTPNYGYTF.

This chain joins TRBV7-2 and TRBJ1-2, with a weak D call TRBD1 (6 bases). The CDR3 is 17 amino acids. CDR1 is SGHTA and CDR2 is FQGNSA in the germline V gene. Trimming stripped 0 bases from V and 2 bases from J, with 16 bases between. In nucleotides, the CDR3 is TGTGCCAGCAGCTTAGCGACTTTCCGAGGGGGAAACTATGGCTACACCTTC. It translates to CASSLATFRGGNYGYTF.

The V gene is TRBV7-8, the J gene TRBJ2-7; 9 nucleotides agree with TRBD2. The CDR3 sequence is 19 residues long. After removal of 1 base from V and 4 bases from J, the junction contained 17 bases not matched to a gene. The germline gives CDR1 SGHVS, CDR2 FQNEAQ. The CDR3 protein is CASSLGYHLAGEAKYEQYF. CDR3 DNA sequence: TGTGCCAGCAGCTTAGGGTATCATTTAGCGGGAGAGGCAAAATACGAGCAGTACTTC.